These T cell receptor beta chains were read from a single sample in a study of blood T cell repertoires in COVID-19. Assay used: immunoSEQ multiplex PCR; TCRdb lists only in-frame clones, some missing. The table lists 200,000 or so clones, 82% of them singletons. The material sequenced was peripheral blood. Every receptor here comes from a human donor with acute or convalescent COVID-19. The donor label of this sample is uncertain. Each CDR3 is given with its conserved first and last residue. D genes are given only for firm matches. Clone size is shown for a subset of rows, as once, few, many or a class of expanded clone.

v_call,j_call,d_call,clone_size,cdr3_nt,cdr3_aa
TRBV18,TRBJ1-2,-,-,TGTGCCAGCTCATCCGGGTCCGGTGGAGACTACACCTTC,CASSSGSGGDYTF
TRBV11-2,TRBJ2-1,-,-,TGTGCCAGCAGCTTAGACAGGGATGAGCAGTTCTTC,CASSLDRDEQFF
TRBV7-9,TRBJ2-7,-,-,TGTGCCAGCAGCCACCCACTCTCCGGGATCTACGAGCAGTACTTC,CASSHPLSGIYEQYF
TRBV28,TRBJ2-2,TRBD1,-,TGTGCCAGCAGTCCGGGACAGGGGAACACCGGGGAGCTGTTTTTT,CASSPGQGNTGELFF
TRBV2,TRBJ1-5,-,-,TGTGCCAGCAGTGAAGCGCTGGGGGGGCGAGGCAATCAGCCCCAGCATTTT,CASSEALGGRGNQPQHF
TRBV7-9,TRBJ1-1,TRBD1,-,TGTGCCAGCACCGGACAGGAGAACACTGAAGCTTTCTTT,CASTGQENTEAFF
TRBV4-2,TRBJ2-5,-,-,TGTGCCAGCAGCTTTTCGGAGAGGGAGACCCAGTACTTC,CASSFSERETQYF
TRBV28,TRBJ1-4,TRBD1,-,TGTGCCAGCAGAACGGGACAGGGGGCTTGGGAAAAACTGTTTTTT,CASRTGQGAWEKLFF
TRBV29-1,TRBJ1-1,-,-,TGCAGCGTTTCTCCGGGGAACACTGAAGCTTTCTTT,CSVSPGNTEAFF
TRBV5-1,TRBJ2-3,-,once,TGCGCCAGCAGCTTGGCCCCAGGGGTGGTAGATACGCAGTATTTT,CASSLAPGVVDTQYF